The text below deals with one T cell receptor beta chain. The antigen remains unidentified. Repertoires were generated with immunoSEQ multiplex PCR, while TCRdb's copy carries only in-frame clones and drops some. The sample gives 85,000 to 90,000 clones, 80% to 95% of which show up once; 0.95% to 1.3% is in the top ten. Enrollment shut out patients with autoimmune disease history or systemic immunosuppression. CDR3 length equals 15 residues. V lost 8 bases to trimming and J lost 12 bases; unmatched junction nucleotides: 16. CDR1 and CDR2 (germline): WSHSY, SAAADI. The data originate from a study of OX40 agonist ivuxolimab in advanced cancers. Study details: Mean age approximately 59 years, range about 20 to 85; nearly 85% male.

Study results and limitations: Dose levels from 0.1 to 3.0 mg/kg saw CD4+ and CD8+ blood T cells expand clonally by week 6.

Sequencing was performed on CD4+ or CD8+ T cells sorted from blood, taken in a trial of the OX40 agonist ivuxolimab. The V call is TRBV10-2, the J call TRBJ1-6; 7 positions agree with TRBD1. This sequence was found in an adult with an advanced solid tumor such as melanoma, head and neck, liver or kidney cancer. CDR3 amino acids: CASAESGQMTEPLHF. In DNA form, the CDR3 reads TGCGCCAGCGCCGAGTCGGGACAGATGACGGAACCCCTCCACTTT.